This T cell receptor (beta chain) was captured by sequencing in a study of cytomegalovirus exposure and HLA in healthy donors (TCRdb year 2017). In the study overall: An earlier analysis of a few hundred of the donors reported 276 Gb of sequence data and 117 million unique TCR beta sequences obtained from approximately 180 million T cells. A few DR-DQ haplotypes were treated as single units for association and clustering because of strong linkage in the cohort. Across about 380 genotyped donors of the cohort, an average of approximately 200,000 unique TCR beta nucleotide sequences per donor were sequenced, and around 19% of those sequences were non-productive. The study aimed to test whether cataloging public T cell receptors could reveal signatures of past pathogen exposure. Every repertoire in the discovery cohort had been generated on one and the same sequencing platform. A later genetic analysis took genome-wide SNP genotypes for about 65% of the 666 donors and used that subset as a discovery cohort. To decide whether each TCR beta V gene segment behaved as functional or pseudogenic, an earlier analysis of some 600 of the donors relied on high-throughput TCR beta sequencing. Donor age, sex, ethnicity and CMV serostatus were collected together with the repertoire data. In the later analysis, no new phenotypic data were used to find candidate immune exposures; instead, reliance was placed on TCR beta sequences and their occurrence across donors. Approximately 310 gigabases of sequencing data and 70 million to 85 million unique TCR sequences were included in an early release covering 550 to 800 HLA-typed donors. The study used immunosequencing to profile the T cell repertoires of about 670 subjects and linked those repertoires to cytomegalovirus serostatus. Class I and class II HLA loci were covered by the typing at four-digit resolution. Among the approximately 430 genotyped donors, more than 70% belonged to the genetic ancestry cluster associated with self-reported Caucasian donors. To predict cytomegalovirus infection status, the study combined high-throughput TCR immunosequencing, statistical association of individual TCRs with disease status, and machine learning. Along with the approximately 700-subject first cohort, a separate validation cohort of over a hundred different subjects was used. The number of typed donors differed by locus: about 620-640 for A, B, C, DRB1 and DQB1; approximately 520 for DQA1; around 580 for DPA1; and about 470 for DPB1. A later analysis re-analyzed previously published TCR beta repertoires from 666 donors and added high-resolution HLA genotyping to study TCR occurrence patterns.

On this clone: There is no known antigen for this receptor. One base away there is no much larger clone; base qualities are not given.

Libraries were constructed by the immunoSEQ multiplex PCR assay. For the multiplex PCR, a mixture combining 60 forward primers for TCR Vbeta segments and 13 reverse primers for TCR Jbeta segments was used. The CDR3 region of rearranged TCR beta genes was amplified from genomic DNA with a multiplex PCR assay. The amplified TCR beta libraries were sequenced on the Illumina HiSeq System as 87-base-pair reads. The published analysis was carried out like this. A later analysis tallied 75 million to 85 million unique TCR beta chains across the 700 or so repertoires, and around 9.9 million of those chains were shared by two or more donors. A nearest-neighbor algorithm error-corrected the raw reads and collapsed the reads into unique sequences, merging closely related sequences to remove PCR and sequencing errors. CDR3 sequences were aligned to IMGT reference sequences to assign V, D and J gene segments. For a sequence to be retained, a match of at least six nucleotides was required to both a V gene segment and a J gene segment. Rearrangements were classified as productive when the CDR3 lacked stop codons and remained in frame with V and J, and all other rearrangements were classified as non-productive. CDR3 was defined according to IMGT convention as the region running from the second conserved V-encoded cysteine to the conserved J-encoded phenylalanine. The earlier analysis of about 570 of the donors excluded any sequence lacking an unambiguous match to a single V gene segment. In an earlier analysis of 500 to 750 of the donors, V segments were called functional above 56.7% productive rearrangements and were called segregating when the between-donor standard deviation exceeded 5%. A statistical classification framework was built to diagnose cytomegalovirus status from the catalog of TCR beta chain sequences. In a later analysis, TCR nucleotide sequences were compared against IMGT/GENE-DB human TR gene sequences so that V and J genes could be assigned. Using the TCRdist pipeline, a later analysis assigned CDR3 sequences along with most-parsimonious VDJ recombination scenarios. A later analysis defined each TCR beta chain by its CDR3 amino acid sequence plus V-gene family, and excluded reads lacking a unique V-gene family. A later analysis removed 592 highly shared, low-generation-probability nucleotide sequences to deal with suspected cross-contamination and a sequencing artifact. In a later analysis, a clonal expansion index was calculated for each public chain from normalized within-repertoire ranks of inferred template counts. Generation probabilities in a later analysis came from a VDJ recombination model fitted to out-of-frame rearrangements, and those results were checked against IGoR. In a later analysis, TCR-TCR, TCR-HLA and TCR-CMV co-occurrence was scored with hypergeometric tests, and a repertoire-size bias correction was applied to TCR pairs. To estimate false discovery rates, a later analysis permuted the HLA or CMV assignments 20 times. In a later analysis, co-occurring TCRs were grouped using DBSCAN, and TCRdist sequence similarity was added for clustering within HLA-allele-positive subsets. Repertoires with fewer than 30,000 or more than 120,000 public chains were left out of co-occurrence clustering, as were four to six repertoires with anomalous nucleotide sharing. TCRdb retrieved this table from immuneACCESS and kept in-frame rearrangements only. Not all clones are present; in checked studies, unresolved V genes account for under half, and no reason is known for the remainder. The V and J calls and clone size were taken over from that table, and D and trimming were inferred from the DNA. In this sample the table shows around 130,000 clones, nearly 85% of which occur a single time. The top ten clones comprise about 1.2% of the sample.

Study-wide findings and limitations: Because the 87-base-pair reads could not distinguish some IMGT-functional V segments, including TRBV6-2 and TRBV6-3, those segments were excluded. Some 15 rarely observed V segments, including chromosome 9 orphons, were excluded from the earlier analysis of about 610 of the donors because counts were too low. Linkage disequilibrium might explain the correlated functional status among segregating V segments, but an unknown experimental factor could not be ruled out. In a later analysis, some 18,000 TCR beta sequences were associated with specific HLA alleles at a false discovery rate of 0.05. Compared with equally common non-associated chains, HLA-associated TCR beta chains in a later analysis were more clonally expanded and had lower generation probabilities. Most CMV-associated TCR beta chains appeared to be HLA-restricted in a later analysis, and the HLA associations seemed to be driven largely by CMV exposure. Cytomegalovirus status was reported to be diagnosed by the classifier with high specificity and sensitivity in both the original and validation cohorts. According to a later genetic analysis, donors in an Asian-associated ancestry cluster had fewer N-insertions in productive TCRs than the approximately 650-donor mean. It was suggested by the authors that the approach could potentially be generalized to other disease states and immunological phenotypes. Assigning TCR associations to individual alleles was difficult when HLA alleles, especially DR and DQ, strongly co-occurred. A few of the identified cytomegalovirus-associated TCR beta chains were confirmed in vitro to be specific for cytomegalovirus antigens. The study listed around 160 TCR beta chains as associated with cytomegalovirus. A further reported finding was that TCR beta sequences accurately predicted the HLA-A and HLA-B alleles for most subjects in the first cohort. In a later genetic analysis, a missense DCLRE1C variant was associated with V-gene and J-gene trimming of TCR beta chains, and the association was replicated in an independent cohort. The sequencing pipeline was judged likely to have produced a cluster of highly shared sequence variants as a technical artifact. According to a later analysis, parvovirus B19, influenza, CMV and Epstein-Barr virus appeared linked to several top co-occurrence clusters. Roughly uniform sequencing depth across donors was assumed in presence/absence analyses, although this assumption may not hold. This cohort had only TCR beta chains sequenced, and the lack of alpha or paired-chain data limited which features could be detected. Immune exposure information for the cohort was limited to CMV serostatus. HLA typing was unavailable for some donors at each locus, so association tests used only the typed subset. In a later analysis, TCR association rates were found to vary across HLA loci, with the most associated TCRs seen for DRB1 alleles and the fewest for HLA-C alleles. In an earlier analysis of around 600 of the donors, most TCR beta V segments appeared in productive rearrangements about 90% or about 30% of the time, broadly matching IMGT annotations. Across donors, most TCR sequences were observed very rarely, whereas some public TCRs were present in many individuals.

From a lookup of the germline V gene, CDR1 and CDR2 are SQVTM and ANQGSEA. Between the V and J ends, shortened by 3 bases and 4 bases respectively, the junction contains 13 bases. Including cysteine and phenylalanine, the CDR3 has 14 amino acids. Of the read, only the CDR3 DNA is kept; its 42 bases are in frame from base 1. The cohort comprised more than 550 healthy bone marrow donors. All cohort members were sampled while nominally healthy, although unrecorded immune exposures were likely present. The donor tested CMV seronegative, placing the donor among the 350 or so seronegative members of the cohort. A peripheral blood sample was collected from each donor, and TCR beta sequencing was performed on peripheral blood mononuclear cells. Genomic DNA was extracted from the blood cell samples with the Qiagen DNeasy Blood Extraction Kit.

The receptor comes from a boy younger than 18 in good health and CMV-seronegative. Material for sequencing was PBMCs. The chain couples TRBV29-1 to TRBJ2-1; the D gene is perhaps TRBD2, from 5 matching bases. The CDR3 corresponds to CSVEEAGQYNEQFF. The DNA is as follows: TGCAGCGTTGAGGAGGCAGGTCAATACAATGAGCAGTTCTTC.